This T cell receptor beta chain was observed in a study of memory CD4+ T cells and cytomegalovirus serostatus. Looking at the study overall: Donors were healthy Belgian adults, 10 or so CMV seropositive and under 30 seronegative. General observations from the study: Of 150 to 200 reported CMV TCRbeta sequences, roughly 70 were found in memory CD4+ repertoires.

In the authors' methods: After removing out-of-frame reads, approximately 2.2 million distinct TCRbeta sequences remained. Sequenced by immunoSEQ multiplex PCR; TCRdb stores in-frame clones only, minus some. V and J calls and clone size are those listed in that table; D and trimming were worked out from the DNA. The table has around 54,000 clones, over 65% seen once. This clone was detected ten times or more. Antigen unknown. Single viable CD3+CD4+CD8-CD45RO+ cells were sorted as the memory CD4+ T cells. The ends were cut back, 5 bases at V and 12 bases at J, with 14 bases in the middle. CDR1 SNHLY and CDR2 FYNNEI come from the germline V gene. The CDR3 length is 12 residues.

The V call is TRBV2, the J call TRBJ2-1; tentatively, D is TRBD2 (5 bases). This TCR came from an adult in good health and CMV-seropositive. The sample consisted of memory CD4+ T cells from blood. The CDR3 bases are TGTGCCAGCAGTCCTGGACTGGCCGGGCAGTTCTTC. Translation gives CASSPGLAGQFF.